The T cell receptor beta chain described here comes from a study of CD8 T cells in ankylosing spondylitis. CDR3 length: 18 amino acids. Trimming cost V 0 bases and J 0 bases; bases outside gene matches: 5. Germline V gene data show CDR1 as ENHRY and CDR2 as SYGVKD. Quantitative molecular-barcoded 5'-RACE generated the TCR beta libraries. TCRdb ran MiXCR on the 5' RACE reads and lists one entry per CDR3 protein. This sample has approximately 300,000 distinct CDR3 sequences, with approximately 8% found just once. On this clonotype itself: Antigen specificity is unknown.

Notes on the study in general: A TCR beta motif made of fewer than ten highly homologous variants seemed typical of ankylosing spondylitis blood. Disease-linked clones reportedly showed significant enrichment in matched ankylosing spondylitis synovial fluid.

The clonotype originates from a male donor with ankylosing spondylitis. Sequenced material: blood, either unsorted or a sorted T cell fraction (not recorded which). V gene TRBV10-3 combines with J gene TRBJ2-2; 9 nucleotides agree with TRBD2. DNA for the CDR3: TGTGCCATCAGTGAGTCGTGGTTAGCGGGAGCGAACACCGGGGAGCTGTTTTTT. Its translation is CAISESWLAGANTGELFF.